This entry lists 15 T cell receptor beta chains sequenced from one sample in a study of blood T cell repertoires in COVID-19. The repertoire was sequenced with immunoSEQ multiplex PCR; TCRdb's copy has only in-frame clones and lacks some. The data hold some 220,000 clones, with about 78% observed a single time. Sequenced: peripheral blood. The origin of the receptors is a woman in her sixties or seventies with acute or convalescent COVID-19.

This chain links TRBV4-3 with TRBJ2-5; D is undetermined. Germline loops: CDR1 LGHNA, CDR2 YSLEER. The V end was cut by 0 bases, the J end by 4 bases, with 12 bases between. CDR3 length equals 15 residues. The CDR3 loop is CASSQDRVRGETQYF. The CDR3, as DNA: TGCGCCAGCAGCCAAGATCGGGTCAGAGGAGAGACCCAGTACTTC.

There are a few counts of this clone. The CDR3 reads CASSYNIGTGENNEQFF. The CDR3 DNA follows: TGTGCCAGCAGCTACAACATAGGGACAGGGGAAAACAATGAGCAGTTCTTC. V and J are TRBV11-2 and TRBJ2-1, with 10 bases aligning to TRBD1. The CDR3 spans 17 residues. V lost 4 bases and J lost 5; bases outside the gene matches: 11. Germline assignment: CDR1 SGHAT and CDR2 FQNNGV. Full variable domain (remainder filled in from reference TRBV11-2 and TRBJ2-1): EAGVAQSPRYKIIEKRQSVAFWCNPISGHATLYWYQQILGQGPKLLIQFQNNGVVDDSQLPKDRFSAERLKGVDSTLKIQPAKLEDSAVYLCASSYNIGTGENNEQFFGPGTRLTVL.

V usage is TRBV4-2 and J usage is TRBJ2-1; weak D call: TRBD2 (6 bases). V lost 1 base and J 4 bases, leaving 14 bases between the germline ends. The germline CDR1 and CDR2 sequences are LGHNA and YNFKEQ. The CDR3 loop spans 16 amino acids. Written as DNA, the CDR3 is TGTGCCAGCAGCCAAGCCGGGACTGGGGAATACAATGAGCAGTTCTTC. It encodes CASSQAGTGEYNEQFF.

The rearrangement uses TRBV3-1 (or the pseudogene TRBV3-2) and TRBJ2-3, with TRBD1 matching over 12 bases. The junction had 5 bases not matched to a gene; V was cut back by 3 bases and J by 7 bases. This CDR3 has 15 residues. Germline V CDR1 and CDR2: LGHDT, YNNKEL (reference sequence). The CDR3 sequence is CASSQGTGGSNTQYF. The CDR3 region has the DNA TGTGCCAGCAGCCAGGGGACAGGGGGCTCGAATACGCAGTATTTT.

Of note for this clone: This CDR3 is also generated by other DNA sequences in the sample. The chain is built from TRBV19 and TRBJ2-5; 10 bases are a match to TRBD1. The CDR3 runs to 13 residues. Germline CDR1 LNHDA, CDR2 SQIVND (reference sequence). With V trimmed by 5 bases and J by 5 bases, 2 bases remained unmatched. The CDR3 DNA follows: TGTGCCAGTAGTCGGGACAGGGGTGAGACCCAGTACTTC. Encoded protein: CASSRDRGETQYF.

The chain uses TRBV3-1 (or the pseudogene TRBV3-2) and TRBJ2-5; D remains unclear. The V and J ends lost 0 bases and 4 bases respectively, with 12 bases between them. Germline V gene sequence: CDR1 LGHDT, CDR2 YNNKEL (reference sequence). This CDR3 comprises 15 residues. CDR3 sequence: CASSQEASMRETQYF. DNA of the CDR3: TGTGCCAGCAGCCAAGAAGCCTCCATGCGAGAGACCCAGTACTTC.

This clone is medium-sized within its sample. The chain carries TRBV6-5 and TRBJ2-7; no definite D call. The CDR3 runs 13 residues. Germline-derived CDR1 and CDR2 are MNHEY and SVGAGI. V was shortened by 11 bases and J by 4 bases, with 18 bases between the two germline ends. CDR3 sequence: CASIGLTGYEQYV. The CDR3 DNA follows: TGTGCCTCCATAGGCCTGACTGGTTACGAGCAGTACGTC.

Many counts were recorded for this clone. V is TRBV18 and J is TRBJ2-2; D is perhaps TRBD1 (5 bases). This CDR3 is built from 14 residues. Per the germline V gene, CDR1 is KGHSH and CDR2 is LQKENI. Between the trimmed V and J ends, which lost 2 bases and 1 base, there was a span of 5 bases. CDR3 residues: CASSPGQNTGELFF. DNA for the CDR3: TGTGCCAGCTCACCAGGACAGAACACCGGGGAGCTGTTTTTT. Full variable domain (missing parts from reference TRBV18 and TRBJ2-2): NAGVMQNPRHLVRRRGQEARLRCSPMKGHSHVYWYRQLPEEGLKFMVYLQKENIIDESGMPKERFSAEFPKEGPSILRIQQVVRGDSAAYFCASSPGQNTGELFFGEGSRLTVL.

The genes are TRBV30 and TRBJ1-5; D might be TRBD1 (6 bases). Per germline, CDR1 GTSNPN and CDR2 SVGIG (reference sequence). The CDR3 contains 13 residues. Trimming shortened V by 3 bases and J by 7 bases, and 13 bases separated the two germline ends. The DNA of the CDR3 is TGTGCCTGGAGCGCCAACAGGGAACAGCCCCAGCATTTT. Translated: CAWSANREQPQHF. The full variable domain, completed using reference TRBV30 and TRBJ1-5, is SQTIHQWPATLVQPVGSPLSLECTVEGTSNPNLYWYRQAAGRGLQLLFYSVGIGQISSEVPQNLSASRPQDRQFILSSKKLLLSDSGFYLCAWSANREQPQHFGDGTRLSIL.

The V call is TRBV27, the J call TRBJ1-2; D gene ambiguous. There are 15 residues in the CDR3. The V gene's germline CDR1 is MNHEY and CDR2 SMNVEV (reference sequence). Trimming removed 0 bases from V and 4 bases from J, with 12 bases in between. The CDR3 is CASSLSGGMAYGYTF. CDR3 DNA sequence: TGTGCCAGCAGTTTATCTGGAGGGATGGCCTATGGCTACACCTTC.

The chain has TRBV6-5 and TRBJ1-1; TRBD1 aligns across 9 bases. V was pared by 8 bases and J by 3 bases, with 7 bases of the junction left unmatched. Germline V CDR1 and CDR2: MNHEY, SVGAGI. This CDR3 comprises 14 residues. The CDR3 reads CASRNRGRDTEAFF. CDR3 nucleotides: TGTGCCAGCCGCAACAGGGGGCGCGACACTGAAGCTTTCTTT.

This clone was counted once. The rearrangement joins TRBV5-6 to TRBJ2-7, with 8 positions matching TRBD1. J was trimmed by 2 bases and V by 1 base; bases with no gene match: 14. Germline V gene lookup returns CDR1 SGHDT and CDR2 YYEEEE. CDR3 length: 18 residues. The CDR3 coding sequence is TGTGCCAGCAGCTTGTTTACCGCGGCGACAGGGGTCACCTACGAGCAGTACTTC. Translation gives CASSLFTAATGVTYEQYF.

The chain couples TRBV5-3 to TRBJ2-3; perhaps TRBD2 as D (6 bases). TRBV5-3 is an ORF, with its function uncertain. The CDR3 is made up of 16 amino acids. With 4 bases removed from V and 2 bases from J, the gap between germline ends came to 17 bases. The CDR3 bases are TGTGCCAGAAGCGCCCACAGGACTACATACACAGATACGCAGTATTTT. It codes for CARSAHRTTYTDTQYF.

The V call is TRBV3-1 (or the pseudogene TRBV3-2), the J call TRBJ1-5; TRBD1 matches 7 bases. After removal of 1 base from V and 2 bases from J, the junction contained 14 bases not matched to a gene. This CDR3 has 19 residues. Germline V gene sequence: CDR1 LGHDT, CDR2 YNNKEL (reference sequence). The CDR3 here is CASSQAVDRERRGNQPQHF. As DNA, the CDR3 is TGTGCCAGCAGCCAAGCCGTCGACAGGGAAAGGAGGGGCAATCAGCCCCAGCATTTT.

J is TRBJ1-1 and V is TRBV7-3, with D possibly matching TRBD1 (5 bases). V lost 4 bases and J lost 10, with 19 bases in between. Per the germline V gene, CDR1 is SGHTA and CDR2 is FQGTGA. The CDR3 covers 14 residues. The CDR3 nucleotides read TGTGCCAGCAGCTCCCGGGGGGGGGAGACGGGAGCTTTCTTT. It yields the protein CASSSRGGETGAFF.